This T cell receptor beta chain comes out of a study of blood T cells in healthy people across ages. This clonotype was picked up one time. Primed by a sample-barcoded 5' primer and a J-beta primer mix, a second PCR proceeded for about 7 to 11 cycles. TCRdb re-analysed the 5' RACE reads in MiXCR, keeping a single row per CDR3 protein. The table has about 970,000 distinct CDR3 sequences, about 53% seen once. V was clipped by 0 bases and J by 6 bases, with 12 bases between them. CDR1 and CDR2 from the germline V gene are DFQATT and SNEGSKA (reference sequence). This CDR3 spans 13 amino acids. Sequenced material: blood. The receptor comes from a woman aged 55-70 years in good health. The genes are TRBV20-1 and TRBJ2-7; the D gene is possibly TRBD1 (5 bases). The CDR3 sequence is CSARETVRGEQYF. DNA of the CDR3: TGCAGTGCTAGAGAAACGGTTAGGGGCGAGCAGTACTTC.